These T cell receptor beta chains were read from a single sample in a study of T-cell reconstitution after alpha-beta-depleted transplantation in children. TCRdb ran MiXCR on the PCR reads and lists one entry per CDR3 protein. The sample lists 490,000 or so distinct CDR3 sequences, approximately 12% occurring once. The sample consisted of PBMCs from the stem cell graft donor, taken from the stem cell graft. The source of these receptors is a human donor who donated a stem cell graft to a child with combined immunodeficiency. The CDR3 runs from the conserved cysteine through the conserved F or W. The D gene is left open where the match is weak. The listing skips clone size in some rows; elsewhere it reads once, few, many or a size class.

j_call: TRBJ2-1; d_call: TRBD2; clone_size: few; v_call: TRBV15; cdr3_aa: CATSNPSGGKGNEQFF; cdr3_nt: TGTGCCACCAGCAACCCCTCCGGGGGGAAGGGGAATGAGCAGTTCTTC
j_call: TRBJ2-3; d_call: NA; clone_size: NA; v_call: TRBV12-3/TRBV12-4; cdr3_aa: CASGFWTETRTDTQYF; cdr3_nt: TGTGCCAGCGGTTTCTGGACCGAGACCCGCACAGATACGCAGTATTTT
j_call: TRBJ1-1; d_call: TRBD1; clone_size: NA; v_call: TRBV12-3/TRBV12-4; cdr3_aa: CASRHGTGGDTEAFF; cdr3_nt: TGTGCCAGCAGGCACGGGACAGGAGGGGACACTGAAGCTTTCTTT
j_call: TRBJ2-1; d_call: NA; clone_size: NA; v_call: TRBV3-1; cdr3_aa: CASSHADREGEQFF; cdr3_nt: TGTGCCAGCAGCCATGCTGACAGGGAGGGTGAGCAGTTCTTC
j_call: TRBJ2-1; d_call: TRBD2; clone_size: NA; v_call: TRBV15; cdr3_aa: CATSRDRGDEQFF; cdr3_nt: TGTGCCACCAGCAGAGACCGGGGGGATGAGCAGTTCTTC
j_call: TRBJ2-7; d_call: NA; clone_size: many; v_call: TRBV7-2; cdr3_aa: CASSPMVAPYEQYF; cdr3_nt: TGTGCCAGCAGCCCGATGGTGGCTCCCTACGAGCAGTACTTC
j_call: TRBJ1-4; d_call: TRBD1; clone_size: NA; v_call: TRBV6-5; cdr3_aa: CASKGQSNEKLFF; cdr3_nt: TGTGCCAGCAAGGGACAGTCAAATGAAAAACTGTTTTTT
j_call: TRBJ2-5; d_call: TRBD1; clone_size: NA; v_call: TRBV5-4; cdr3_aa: CASSNRDRQETQYF; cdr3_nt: TGTGCCAGCAGCAACCGGGACAGACAAGAGACCCAGTACTTC
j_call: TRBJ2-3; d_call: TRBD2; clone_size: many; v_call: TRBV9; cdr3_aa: CASSVGTSGGVATQYF; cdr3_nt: TGTGCCAGCAGCGTAGGAACCAGCGGGGGAGTCGCTACGCAGTATTTT
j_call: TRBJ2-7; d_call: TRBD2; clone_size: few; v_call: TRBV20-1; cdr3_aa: CSARLAGGASEQYF; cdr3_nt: TGCAGTGCTAGACTAGCGGGAGGGGCGTCCGAGCAGTACTTC
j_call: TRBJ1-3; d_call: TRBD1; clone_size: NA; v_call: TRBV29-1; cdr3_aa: CSVEQGAGNTIYF; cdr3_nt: TGCAGCGTCGAACAGGGGGCTGGAAACACCATATATTTT
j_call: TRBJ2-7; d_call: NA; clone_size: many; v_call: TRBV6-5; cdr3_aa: CASSPPSPYEQYF; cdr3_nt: TGTGCCAGCAGTCCGCCCTCCCCCTACGAGCAGTACTTC
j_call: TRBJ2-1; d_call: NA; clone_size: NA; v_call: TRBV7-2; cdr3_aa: CASSLGEALHNEQFF; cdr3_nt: TGTGCCAGCAGCTTGGGAGAGGCCCTTCACAATGAGCAGTTCTTC
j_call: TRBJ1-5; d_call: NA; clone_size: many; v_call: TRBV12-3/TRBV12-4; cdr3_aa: CASSLGGRINQPQHF; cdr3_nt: TGTGCCAGCAGTTTAGGTGGACGGATCAATCAGCCCCAGCATTTT
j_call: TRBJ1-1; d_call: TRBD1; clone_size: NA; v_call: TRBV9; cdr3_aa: CASSEPPGTENTEAFF; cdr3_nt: TGTGCCAGCAGCGAGCCACCCGGGACAGAGAACACTGAAGCTTTCTTT
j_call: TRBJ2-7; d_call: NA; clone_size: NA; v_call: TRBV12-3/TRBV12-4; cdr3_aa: CASSSVWDEQYF; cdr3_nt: TGTGCCAGCAGTTCGGTCTGGGACGAGCAGTACTTC
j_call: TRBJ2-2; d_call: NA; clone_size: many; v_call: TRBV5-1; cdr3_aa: CASSLGTEAGELFF; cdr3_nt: TGCGCCAGCAGCCTTGGGACCGAGGCTGGGGAGCTGTTTTTT
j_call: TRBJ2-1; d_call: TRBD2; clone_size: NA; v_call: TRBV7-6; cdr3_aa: CASSSAGGTHNEQFF; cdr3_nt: TGTGCCAGCAGCTCTGCGGGAGGGACTCACAATGAGCAGTTCTTC
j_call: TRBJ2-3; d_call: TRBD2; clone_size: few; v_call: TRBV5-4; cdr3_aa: CASSLAPGLADSSTDTQYF; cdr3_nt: TGTGCCAGCAGCTTGGCCCCGGGACTAGCGGACTCTAGCACAGATACGCAGTATTTT
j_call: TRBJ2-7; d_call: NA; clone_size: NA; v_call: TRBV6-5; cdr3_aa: CASSWTADYEQYF; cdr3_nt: TGTGCCAGCAGTTGGACTGCCGACTACGAGCAGTACTTC
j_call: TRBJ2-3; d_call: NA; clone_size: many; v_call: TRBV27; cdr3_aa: CASSFTMRSSTDTQYF; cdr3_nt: TGTGCCAGCAGTTTCACAATGCGCTCTAGCACAGATACGCAGTATTTT
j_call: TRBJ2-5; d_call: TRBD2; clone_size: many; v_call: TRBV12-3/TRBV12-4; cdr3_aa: CASSLSGGEEETQYF; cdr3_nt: TGTGCCAGCAGTTTGAGCGGGGGGGAGGAAGAGACCCAGTACTTC
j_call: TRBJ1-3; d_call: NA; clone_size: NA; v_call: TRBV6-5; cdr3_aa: CASSYSPTGNTIYF; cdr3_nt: TGTGCCAGCAGTTACTCCCCAACTGGAAACACCATATATTTT
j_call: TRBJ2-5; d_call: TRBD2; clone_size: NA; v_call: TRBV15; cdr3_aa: CATSREGLAAQETQYF; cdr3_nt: TGTGCCACCAGCAGAGAGGGACTAGCGGCCCAAGAGACCCAGTACTTC
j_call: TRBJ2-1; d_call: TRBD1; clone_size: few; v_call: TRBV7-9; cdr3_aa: CASSQQGADEQFF; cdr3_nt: TGTGCCAGCAGTCAACAGGGGGCCGATGAGCAGTTCTTC
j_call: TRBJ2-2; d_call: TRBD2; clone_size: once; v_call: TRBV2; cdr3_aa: CASSEGLAGLTGELFF; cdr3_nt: TGTGCCAGCAGTGAAGGACTAGCGGGTCTCACCGGGGAGCTGTTTTTT
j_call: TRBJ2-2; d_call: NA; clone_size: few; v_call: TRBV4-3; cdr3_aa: CASSQLWTANRNTGELFF; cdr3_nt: TGCGCCAGCAGCCAACTTTGGACAGCTAATAGGAACACCGGGGAGCTGTTTTTT
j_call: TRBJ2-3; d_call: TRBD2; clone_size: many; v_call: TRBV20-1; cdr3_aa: CSANSGRDVTDTQYF; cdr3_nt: TGCAGTGCCAATAGCGGGAGGGACGTAACAGATACACAGTATTTT
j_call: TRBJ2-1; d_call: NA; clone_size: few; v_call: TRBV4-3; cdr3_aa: CASSLRMQGINEQFF; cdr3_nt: TGCGCCAGCAGCTTACGAATGCAGGGCATCAATGAGCAGTTCTTC
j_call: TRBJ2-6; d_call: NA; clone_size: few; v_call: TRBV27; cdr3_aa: CASSLYGSGSGANVLTF; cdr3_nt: TGTGCCAGCAGTTTATATGGGAGTGGATCTGGGGCCAACGTCCTGACTTTC
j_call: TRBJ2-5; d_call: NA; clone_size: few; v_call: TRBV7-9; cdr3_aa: CASSLVSPGGTQYF; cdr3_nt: TGTGCCAGCAGCTTAGTGTCCCCTGGGGGGACCCAGTACTTC
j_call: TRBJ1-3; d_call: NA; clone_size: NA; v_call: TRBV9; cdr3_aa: CASSVKSGLEGNTIYF; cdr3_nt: TGTGCCAGCAGCGTAAAGTCAGGGCTGGAAGGAAACACCATATATTTT
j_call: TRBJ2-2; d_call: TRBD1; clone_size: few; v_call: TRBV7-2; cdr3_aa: CASSLKGGQGIGELFF; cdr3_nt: TGTGCCAGCAGCTTAAAGGGGGGACAGGGGATCGGGGAGCTGTTTTTT
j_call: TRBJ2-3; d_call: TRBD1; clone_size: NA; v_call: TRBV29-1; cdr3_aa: CSAPPDRLRDTQYF; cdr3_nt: TGCAGCGCCCCACCGGACAGGCTTCGGGATACGCAGTATTTT
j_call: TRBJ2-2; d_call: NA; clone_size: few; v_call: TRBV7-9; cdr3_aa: CASSLNGDSGELFF; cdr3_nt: TGTGCCAGCAGCTTGAATGGGGACTCCGGGGAGCTGTTTTTT
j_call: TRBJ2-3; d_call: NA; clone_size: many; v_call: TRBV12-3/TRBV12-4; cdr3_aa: CASSLVSPDTQYF; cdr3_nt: TGTGCCAGCAGTTTAGTGTCTCCAGATACGCAGTATTTT
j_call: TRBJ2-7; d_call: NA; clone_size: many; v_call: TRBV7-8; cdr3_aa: CASSLRGGYYEQYF; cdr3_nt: TGTGCCAGCAGCTTACGCGGAGGGTATTACGAGCAGTACTTC
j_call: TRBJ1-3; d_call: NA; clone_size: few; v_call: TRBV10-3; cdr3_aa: CAISESGYYSGNTIYF; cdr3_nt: TGTGCCATCAGTGAGTCGGGTTACTACTCTGGAAACACCATATATTTT
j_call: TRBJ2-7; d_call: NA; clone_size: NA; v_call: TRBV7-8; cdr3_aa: CASSLAQGGAAYEQYF; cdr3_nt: TGTGCCAGCAGCTTAGCGCAAGGAGGGGCTGCCTACGAGCAGTACTTC
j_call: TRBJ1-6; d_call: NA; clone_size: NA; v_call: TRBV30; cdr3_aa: CAWTTEFPFNSPLHF; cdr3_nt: TGTGCCTGGACCACGGAGTTCCCTTTTAATTCACCCCTCCACTTT
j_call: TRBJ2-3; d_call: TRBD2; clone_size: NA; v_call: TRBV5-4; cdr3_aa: CASSLTSGRMPDTQYF; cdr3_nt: TGTGCCAGCAGCCTTACTAGCGGGAGGATGCCAGATACGCAGTATTTT
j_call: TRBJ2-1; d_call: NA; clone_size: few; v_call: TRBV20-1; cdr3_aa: CSASWINNEQFF; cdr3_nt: TGCAGTGCTAGCTGGATAAACAATGAGCAGTTCTTC
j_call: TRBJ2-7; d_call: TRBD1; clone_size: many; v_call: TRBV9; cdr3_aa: CASTAGQGNYEQYF; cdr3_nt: TGTGCCAGCACCGCCGGACAGGGCAACTACGAGCAGTACTTC
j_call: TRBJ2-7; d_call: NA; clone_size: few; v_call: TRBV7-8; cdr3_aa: CASSPVGGYEQYF; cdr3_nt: TGTGCCAGCAGCCCTGTGGGGGGCTACGAGCAGTACTTC
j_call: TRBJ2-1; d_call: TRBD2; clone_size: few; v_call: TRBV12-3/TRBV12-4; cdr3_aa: CASSFRPSGGDYYNEQFF; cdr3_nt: TGTGCCAGCAGTTTTCGGCCTAGCGGGGGGGATTACTACAATGAGCAGTTCTTC
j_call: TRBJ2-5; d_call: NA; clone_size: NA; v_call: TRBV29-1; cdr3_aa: CSVLPGAEETQYF; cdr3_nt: TGCAGCGTTCTCCCGGGGGCGGAAGAGACCCAGTACTTC
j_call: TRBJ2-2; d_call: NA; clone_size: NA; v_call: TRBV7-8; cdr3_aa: CASSLFVGVNTGELFF; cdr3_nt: TGTGCCAGCAGCTTATTTGTGGGGGTAAACACCGGGGAGCTGTTTTTT
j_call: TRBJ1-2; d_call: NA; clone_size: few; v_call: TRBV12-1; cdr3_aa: CASSKRTGLGDGYTF; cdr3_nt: TGTGCCAGCAGCAAACGAACAGGATTAGGGGATGGCTACACCTTC
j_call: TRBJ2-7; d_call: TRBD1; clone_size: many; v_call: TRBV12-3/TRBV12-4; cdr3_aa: CASRTGQGYEQYF; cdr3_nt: TGTGCCAGCAGGACGGGACAGGGGTACGAGCAGTACTTC
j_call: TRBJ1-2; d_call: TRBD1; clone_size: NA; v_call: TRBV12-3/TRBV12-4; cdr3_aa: CASRDSGTGNGYTF; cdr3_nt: TGTGCCAGCAGAGACTCCGGGACAGGGAATGGCTACACCTTC
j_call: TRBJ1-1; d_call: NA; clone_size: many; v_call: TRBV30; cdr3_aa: CAWSRGQNTEAFF; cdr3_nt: TGTGCCTGGAGTCGGGGACAGAACACTGAAGCTTTCTTT
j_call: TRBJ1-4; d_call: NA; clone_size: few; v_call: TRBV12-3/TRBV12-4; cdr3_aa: CASRSGEGNEKLFF; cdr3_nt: TGTGCCAGCAGGTCAGGGGAGGGGAATGAAAAACTGTTTTTT
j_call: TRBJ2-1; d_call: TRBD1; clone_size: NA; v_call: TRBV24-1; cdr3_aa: CATSDSGTGGGDEQFF; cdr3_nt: TGTGCCACCAGTGATTCCGGGACAGGGGGCGGCGATGAGCAGTTCTTC
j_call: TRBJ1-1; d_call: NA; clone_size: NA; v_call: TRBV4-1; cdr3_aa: CASSQPVMNTEAFF; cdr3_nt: TGCGCCAGCAGCCAACCCGTGATGAACACTGAAGCTTTCTTT
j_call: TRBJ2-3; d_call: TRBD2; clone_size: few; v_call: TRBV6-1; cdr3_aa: CASSRPLAGEVDTQYF; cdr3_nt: TGTGCCAGCAGCCGCCCTCTAGCGGGAGAAGTAGATACGCAGTATTTT
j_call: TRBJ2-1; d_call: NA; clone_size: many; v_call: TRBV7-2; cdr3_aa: CASSLPSTTNEQFF; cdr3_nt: TGTGCCAGCAGCTTACCTAGCACAACCAATGAGCAGTTCTTC
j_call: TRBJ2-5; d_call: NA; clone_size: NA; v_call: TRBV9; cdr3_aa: CASSVEPSRPQETQYF; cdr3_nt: TGTGCCAGCAGCGTAGAGCCTAGCAGACCCCAAGAGACCCAGTACTTC
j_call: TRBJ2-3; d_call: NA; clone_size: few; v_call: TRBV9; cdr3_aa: CASSVDPARVPDTQYF; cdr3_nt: TGTGCCAGCAGCGTAGATCCAGCGAGGGTTCCAGATACGCAGTATTTT
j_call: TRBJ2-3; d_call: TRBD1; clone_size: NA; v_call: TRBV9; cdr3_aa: CASSAGQAISTDTQYF; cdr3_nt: TGTGCCAGCAGCGCCGGACAGGCGATTAGCACAGATACGCAGTATTTT